One and the same sample provided the 17 T cell receptor beta chains below, sequenced in a study of tumor-infiltrating lymphocytes in localized non-small cell lung cancer. Produced via immunoSEQ multiplex PCR; TCRdb's table is partial and in-frame only. The repertoire includes fewer than 15,000 clones, around 70% of them detected once, and around 15% sits in the top ten. The sample was uninvolved lung tissue not adjacent to the tumor. These receptors came from a human donor with non-small cell lung cancer.

This chain uses TRBV9 with TRBJ2-3, with D perhaps matching TRBD1 (5 bases). Looked up from germline, CDR1 is SGDLS and CDR2 is YYNGEE. Trimming stripped 4 bases from V and 1 base from J, with 13 bases between. There are 15 residues in the CDR3. CDR3 bases: TGTGCCAGCAGCCCAGCAGGGCTGGGCACAGATACGCAGTATTTT. Translation: CASSPAGLGTDTQYF. Looking up the rest from reference TRBV9 and TRBJ2-3 gives the full variable domain: DSGVTQTPKHLITATGQRVTLRCSPRSGDLSVYWYQQSLDQGLQFLIQYYNGEERAKGNILERFSAQQFPDLHSELNLSSLELGDSALYFCASSPAGLGTDTQYFGPGTRLTVL.

V is TRBV13 and J is TRBJ2-5, with 7 bases identical to TRBD1. The CDR3 contains 16 residues. Germline lookup yields CDR1 PRHDT and CDR2 FYEKMQ (reference sequence). The V gene end was trimmed by 3 bases and the J gene end by 1 base; junction bases not matched to a gene: 8. CDR3 region: CASSFRDRAPQETQYF. CDR3 coding DNA: TGTGCCAGCAGCTTCCGGGACAGAGCCCCCCAAGAGACCCAGTACTTC.

The chain links TRBV4-1 to TRBJ1-6, with 9 bases lining up with TRBD1. Trimming cost V 3 bases and J 10 bases; bases outside gene matches: 10. The CDR3 contains 16 residues. In germline, CDR1 is MGHRA, CDR2 YSYEKL. CDR3 amino acids: CASSQTSSGTGSPLHF. Written as DNA, the CDR3 is TGCGCCAGCAGCCAGACAAGTTCCGGGACAGGGTCACCCCTCCACTTT.

For the CDR3, the DNA is TGTGCCAGCAGCCCCTGGACAGCTGACACTGAAGCTTTCTTT. Protein: CASSPWTADTEAFF. The chain employs TRBV11-3 and TRBJ1-1; tentative D call: TRBD1 (6 bases). V lost 5 bases to trimming and J lost 3 bases, with 13 bases between them. In germline, CDR1 is SGHNT, CDR2 YENEEA. There are 14 residues in the CDR3.

This chain joins TRBV13 and TRBJ2-7, with D uncertain. V lost 3 bases and J lost 0, with 3 bases in between. The CDR3 extends over 12 amino acids. Germline lookup yields CDR1 PRHDT and CDR2 FYEKMQ (reference sequence). In DNA, the CDR3 is TGTGCCAGCAGCTTCCGCTCCTACGAGCAGTACTTC. Translating it yields CASSFRSYEQYF.

The rearrangement links TRBV6-5 to TRBJ2-2; perhaps TRBD1 as D (5 bases). The CDR3 is 16 amino acids. Germline loops: CDR1 MNHEY, CDR2 SVGAGI. V lost 0 bases and J 2 bases, leaving 10 bases between the germline ends. CDR3 region: CASSYSMGPNTGELFF. CDR3 in DNA: TGTGCCAGCAGTTACTCGATGGGGCCCAACACCGGGGAGCTGTTTTTT.

V usage is TRBV6-4 and J usage is TRBJ2-2; D not resolved. This CDR3 spans 13 amino acids. Germline CDR1 MRHNA, CDR2 SNTAGT. The V gene lost 6 bases and the J gene lost 2 bases, with 7 bases spanning the gap. The CDR3 DNA follows: TGTGCCAGCAGACAAGGAAACACCGGGGAGCTGTTTTTT. This encodes CASRQGNTGELFF.

V gene TRBV9 combines with J gene TRBJ2-1; D not resolved. The CDR3 consists of 12 residues. Germline CDR1 and CDR2: SGDLS and YYNGEE. V lost 4 bases, J lost 6 bases, and 8 bases lay in between. CDR3 in amino acids: CASSFPFNEQFF. The CDR3 DNA sequence: TGTGCCAGCAGCTTCCCCTTCAATGAGCAGTTCTTC.

This clone was counted a few times. The chain links TRBV11-1 to TRBJ2-3; D not resolved. This CDR3 has 14 residues. The V gene's germline CDR1 is SGHAT and CDR2 FQDESV (reference sequence). V lost 1 base to trimming and J lost 3 bases, with 8 bases between them. The CDR3 here is CASSLGGGTDTQYF. Here the CDR3 DNA reads TGTGCCAGCAGCTTAGGTGGCGGTACAGATACGCAGTATTTT.

This chain uses TRBV10-3 with TRBJ1-4; no definite D call. Deletions cut 3 bases from V and 6 bases from J, with 11 bases between. Looked up from germline, CDR1 is ENHRY and CDR2 is SYGVKD. CDR3 size: 14 residues. In DNA form, the CDR3 reads TGTGCCATCAGTGACGGAGGTTCGGATGAAAAACTGTTTTTT. This sequence encodes CAISDGGSDEKLFF.

This clone was observed a few times. The V call is TRBV2, the J call TRBJ2-1; perhaps TRBD2 as D (6 bases). This CDR3 region has 13 residues. Germline values: CDR1 SNHLY, CDR2 FYNNEI. Between the trimmed V and J ends, which lost 8 bases and 9 bases, there was a span of 17 bases. The CDR3 coding sequence is TGTGCCAGCGGACGGTGGAGGGAAAGTGAGCAGTTCTTC. Amino acids: CASGRWRESEQFF.

This clone was observed a single time. This chain uses TRBV19 with TRBJ2-7; 9 nucleotides agree with TRBD2. Germline V gene sequence: CDR1 LNHDA, CDR2 SQIVND (reference sequence). The CDR3 contains 14 residues. V gave up 6 bases and J gave up 7 bases; unmatched junction bases: 10. The CDR3 nucleotides are TGTGCCAGTAGCCAGGCGGGAGGGTCTCAGGAGCAGTACTTC. It encodes CASSQAGGSQEQYF.

CDR3 residues: CASGGTAGYGYTF. The CDR3 bases are TGCGCCAGCGGAGGGACAGCAGGCTATGGCTACACCTTC. J is TRBJ1-2 and V is TRBV5-1; TRBD1 matches at 7 bases. The CDR3 has 13 residues. The trim removed 7 bases at V and 4 bases at J, leaving 7 bases unmatched. CDR1 SGHRS and CDR2 YFSETQ come from the germline V gene.

The chain couples TRBV19 to TRBJ1-1; tentative D call: TRBD1 (6 bases). In germline, CDR1 is LNHDA, CDR2 SQIVND (reference sequence). This CDR3 contains 13 residues. V lost 6 bases and J 1 base, leaving 9 bases between the germline ends. The CDR3 region has the DNA TGTGCCAGTAGGAGGACAGCGAACACTGAAGCTTTCTTT. Translating it yields CASRRTANTEAFF.

This clone came up a few times. The CDR3 sequence: CASSPGTGFGNEQYF. For the CDR3, the DNA is TGTGCCAGCAGCCCGGGGACAGGGTTCGGTAACGAGCAGTACTTC. The chain recombines TRBV11-3 with TRBJ2-7, with TRBD1 matching 9 bases. Trimming cost V 5 bases and J 5 bases; bases outside gene matches: 10. The CDR3 contains 15 residues. CDR1 SGHNT and CDR2 YENEEA come from the germline V gene.

Only a few counts were recorded for this clone. This sequence joins TRBV30 and TRBJ1-1; no firm D call. Germline V gene lookup returns CDR1 GTSNPN and CDR2 SVGIG (reference sequence). V was shortened by 0 bases and J by 7 bases, with 12 bases between the two germline ends. The CDR3 contains 13 residues. CDR3 bases: TGTGCCTGGAGTGTACTAGGGATGGATGAAGCTTTCTTT. Protein sequence: CAWSVLGMDEAFF.

The genes are TRBV28 and TRBJ1-1; D perhaps matches TRBD1 (6 bases). The V end lost 6 bases, the J end lost 11 bases, and 19 bases lay between the germline ends. The CDR3 runs to 13 residues. Looked up from germline, CDR1 is MDHEN and CDR2 is SYDVKM. The CDR3 region has the DNA TGTGCCAGCAGCCTAGTGGGGGCCAATCTGGCTTTCTTT. Translating it yields CASSLVGANLAFF.